A single sample is the source of the 4 T cell receptor beta chains below, sequenced in a study of cytomegalovirus exposure and HLA in healthy donors. It was with 60 Vbeta and 13 Jbeta primers that the PCR ran. Method: immunoSEQ multiplex PCR; TCRdb's copy keeps in-frame clones and lacks some. The table shows 150,000 to 200,000 clones, with 70% to 90% occurring only once. Material for sequencing was PBMCs. The receptors shown here come from a man between 18 and 29 years old in good health and CMV-seropositive.

V and J are TRBV1 and TRBJ2-3; TRBD2 was called by the table and not checked on the DNA. TRBV1 is a recognized pseudogene. This CDR3 is built from 15 residues. CDR3 coding DNA: TGCACCAGCAGCGAAGCGGGGGGGGCCCCAGATACGCAGTATTTT. It translates to CTSSEAGGAPDTQYF.

This clone was seen a handful of times. This chain joins TRBV6-5 and TRBJ1-1, with TRBD1 as a possible D gene (5 bases). The CDR3 totals 13 residues. Germline lookup yields CDR1 MNHEY and CDR2 SVGAGI. The V and J ends lost 5 bases and 5 bases respectively, with 12 bases between them. CDR3 sequence (DNA): TGTGCCAGCAGTCCGGGGGGTATAACTGAAGCTTTCTTT. Translation gives CASSPGGITEAFF.

The J gene is TRBJ2-2, the V gene TRBV9; D is possibly TRBD2 (6 bases). The V gene's germline CDR1 is SGDLS and CDR2 YYNGEE. V lost 0 bases and J 0 bases, leaving 12 bases between the germline ends. This CDR3 contains 17 residues. The DNA of the CDR3 is TGTGCCAGCAGCGTAGCTCAGCGGGTGACGAACACCGGGGAGCTGTTTTTT. Its translation: CASSVAQRVTNTGELFF.

This clone is a singleton in its sample. The genes are TRBV15 and TRBJ2-5; D is perhaps TRBD2 (6 bases). CDR1 and CDR2 from the germline V gene are LNHNV and YYDKDF (reference sequence). Deletions cut 0 bases from V and 6 bases from J, with 11 bases between. The CDR3 has 14 amino acids. The CDR3 region is CATSREASVQTQYF. For the CDR3, the DNA is TGTGCCACCAGCAGAGAGGCTAGCGTTCAGACCCAGTACTTC.